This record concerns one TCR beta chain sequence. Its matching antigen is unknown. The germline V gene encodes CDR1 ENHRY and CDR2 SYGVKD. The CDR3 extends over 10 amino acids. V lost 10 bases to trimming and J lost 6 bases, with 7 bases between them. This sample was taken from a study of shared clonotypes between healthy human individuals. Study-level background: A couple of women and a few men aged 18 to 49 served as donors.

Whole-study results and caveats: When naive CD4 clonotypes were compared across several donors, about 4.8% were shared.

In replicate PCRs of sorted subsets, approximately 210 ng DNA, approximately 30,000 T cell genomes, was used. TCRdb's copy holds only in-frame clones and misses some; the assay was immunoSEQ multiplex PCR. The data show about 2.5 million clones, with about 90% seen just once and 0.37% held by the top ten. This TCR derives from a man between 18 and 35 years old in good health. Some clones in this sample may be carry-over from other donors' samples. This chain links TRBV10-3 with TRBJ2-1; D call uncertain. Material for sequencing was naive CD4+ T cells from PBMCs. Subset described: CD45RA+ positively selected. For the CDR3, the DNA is TGTGCCACCGGTGGCAATGAGCAGTTCTTC. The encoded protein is CATGGNEQFF.